The TCR beta chain described here comes from a study of molecular identifiers for immune sequencing clone quantification. Whole-study results and caveats: Underestimated sizes of highly expanded clones could result from identical TCR molecules that share a barcode. Clones above 20 RNA copies held over 97% of effector molecules, under 1% in naive cells.

In the case of this clonotype: The antigen remains undetermined. This may stem from a read error, because a much larger clone lies one nucleotide away.

Methods described previously were used for bulk TCR libraries, and listed TCR primers were applied. A single record per CDR3 protein comes from TCRdb applying MiXCR to the PCR reads. The table has some 70,000 distinct CDR3 sequences, 15% to 20% seen once. This CDR3 comprises 13 residues. With V trimmed by 7 bases and J by 10 bases, 10 bases remained unmatched. CDR1 SNHLY and CDR2 FYNNEI come from the germline V gene. Isolation of naive CD8 T cells was achieved by sorting on a CD8+CD4-CCR7+CD45RA+ phenotype. The sequence was collected from a human donor in good health. Some libraries in this study had Jurkat cell RNA spiked in. The rearrangement links TRBV2 to TRBJ2-1; 7 bases match TRBD1. Sequencing was done on a sample of naive CD8+ T cells from blood, with Jurkat cell RNA spiked in. Subset specified: FACS-sorted CD8+CD4-CCR7+CD45RA+ naive T cells. CDR3 bases: TGTGCCAGCAATGCAACAGGGGTTAGCGAGCAGTTCTTC. This codes for CASNATGVSEQFF.